This TCR beta chain derives from a study of a mutant IDH1 vaccine in newly diagnosed glioma. Study overall: Vaccine dosing followed radiotherapy by 4-6 weeks, or accompanied temozolomide cycles. Those enrolled had earlier been treated with radiotherapy, temozolomide, or both, mostly both.

Time point: week 5, during vaccination. The investigators gave 300 ug of mutant IDH1 20-mer peptide in each vaccine dose, together with topical imiquimod. New WHO grade 3 or 4 astrocytomas that were IDH1-mutant and ATRX-lost had been found in donors. Germline CDR1 is SGDLS and CDR2 is YYNGEE. This CDR3 is built from 14 residues. Losses at the gene ends were 4 bases for V and 2 bases for J; bases not matched to a gene: 2. Profiling relied on immunoSEQ multiplex PCR, and the TCRdb table lists in-frame clones only, not all of them. The table lists about 51,000 clones, more than 70% of them singletons. With regard to this clone: Its target is unknown.

V usage is TRBV9 and J usage is TRBJ2-1; the match to TRBD2 covers 8 bases. The sequence was collected from a man in his fifties or sixties with glioma. The specimen was PBMCs, collected from a glioma patient whose treatment included an IDH1 peptide vaccine. The CDR3: CASSFSGTYNEQFF. The DNA for the CDR3 is TGTGCCAGCAGCTTTAGCGGGACCTACAATGAGCAGTTCTTC.